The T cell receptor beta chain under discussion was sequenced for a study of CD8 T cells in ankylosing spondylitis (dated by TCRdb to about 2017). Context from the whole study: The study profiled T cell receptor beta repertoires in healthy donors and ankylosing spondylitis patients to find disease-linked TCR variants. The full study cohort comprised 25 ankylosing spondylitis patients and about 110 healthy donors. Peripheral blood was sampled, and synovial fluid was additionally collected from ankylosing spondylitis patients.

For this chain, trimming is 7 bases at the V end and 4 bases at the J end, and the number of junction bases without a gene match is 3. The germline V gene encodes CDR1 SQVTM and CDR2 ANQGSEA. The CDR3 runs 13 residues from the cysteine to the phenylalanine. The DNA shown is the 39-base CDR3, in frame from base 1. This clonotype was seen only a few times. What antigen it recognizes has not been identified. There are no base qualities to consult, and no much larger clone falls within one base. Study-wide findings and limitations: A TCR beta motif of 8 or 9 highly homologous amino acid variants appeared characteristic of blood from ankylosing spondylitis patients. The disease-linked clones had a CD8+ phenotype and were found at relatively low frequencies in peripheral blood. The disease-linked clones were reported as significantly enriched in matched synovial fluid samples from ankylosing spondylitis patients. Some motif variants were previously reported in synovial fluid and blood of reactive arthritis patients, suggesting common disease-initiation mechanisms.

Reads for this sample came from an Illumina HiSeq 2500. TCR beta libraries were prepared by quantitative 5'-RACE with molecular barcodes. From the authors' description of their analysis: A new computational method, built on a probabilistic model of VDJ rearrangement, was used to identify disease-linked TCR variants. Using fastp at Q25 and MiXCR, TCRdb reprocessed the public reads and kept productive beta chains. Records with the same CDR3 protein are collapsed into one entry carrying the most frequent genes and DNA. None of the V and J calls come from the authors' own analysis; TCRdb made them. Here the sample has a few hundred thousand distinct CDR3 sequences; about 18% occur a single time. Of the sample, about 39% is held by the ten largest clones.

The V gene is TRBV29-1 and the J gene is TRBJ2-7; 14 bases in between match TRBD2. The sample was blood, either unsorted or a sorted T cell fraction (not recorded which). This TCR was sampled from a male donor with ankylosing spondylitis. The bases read TGCAGCGCGGGACTAGCGGGAGAGTACGAGCAGTACTTC. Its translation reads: CSAGLAGEYEQYF.